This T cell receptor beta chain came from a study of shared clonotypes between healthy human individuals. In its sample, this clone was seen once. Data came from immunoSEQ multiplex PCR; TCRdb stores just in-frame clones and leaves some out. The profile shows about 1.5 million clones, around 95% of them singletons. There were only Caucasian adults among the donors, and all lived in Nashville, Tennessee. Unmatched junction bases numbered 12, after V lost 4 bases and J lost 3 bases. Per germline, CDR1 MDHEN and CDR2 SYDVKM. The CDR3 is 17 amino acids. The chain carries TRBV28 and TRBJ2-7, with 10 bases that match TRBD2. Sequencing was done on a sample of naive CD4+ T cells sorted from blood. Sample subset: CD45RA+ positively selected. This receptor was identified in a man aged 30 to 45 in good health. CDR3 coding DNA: TGTGCCAGCAGTTCCCCCCTCCTAGCGGGAGCCCTCTACGAGCAGTACTTC. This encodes CASSSPLLAGALYEQYF.